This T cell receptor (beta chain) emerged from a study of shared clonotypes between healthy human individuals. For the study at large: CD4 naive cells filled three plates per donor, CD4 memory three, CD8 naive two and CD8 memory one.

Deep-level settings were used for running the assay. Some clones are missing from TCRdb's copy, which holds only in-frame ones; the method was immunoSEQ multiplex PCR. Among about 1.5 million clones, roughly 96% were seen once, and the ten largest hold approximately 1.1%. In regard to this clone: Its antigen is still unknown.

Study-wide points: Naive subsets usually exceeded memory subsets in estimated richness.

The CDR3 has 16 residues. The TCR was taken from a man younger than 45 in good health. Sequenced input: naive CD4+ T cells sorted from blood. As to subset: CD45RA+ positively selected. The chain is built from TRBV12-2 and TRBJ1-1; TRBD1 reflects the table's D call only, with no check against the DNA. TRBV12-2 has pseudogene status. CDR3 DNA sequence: TGTGCAAGTCGCGACAGGGGGCCAACCATGAACACTGAAGCTTTCTTT. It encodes CASRDRGPTMNTEAFF.